This T cell receptor beta chain emerged from a study of blood T cell repertoires in COVID-19. Study-wide context: T cells, B-cell-depleted T cells, or PBMCs provided the cDNA or gDNA that served as material.

Sequenced by immunoSEQ multiplex PCR; TCRdb stores in-frame clones only, minus some. The table has 71,000 or so clones, 87% seen once. With 8 bases removed from V and 8 bases from J, the gap between germline ends came to 10 bases. The CDR3 totals 12 residues. V and J are TRBV12-3 or TRBV12-4 and TRBJ1-6; D may be TRBD1 (6 bases). The sample consisted of peripheral blood. The sequence was obtained from a man aged 45-65 years with active COVID-19. The CDR3 DNA sequence: TGTGCCAGCCGGACAGCTGATTCACCCCTCCACTTT. It translates to CASRTADSPLHF.